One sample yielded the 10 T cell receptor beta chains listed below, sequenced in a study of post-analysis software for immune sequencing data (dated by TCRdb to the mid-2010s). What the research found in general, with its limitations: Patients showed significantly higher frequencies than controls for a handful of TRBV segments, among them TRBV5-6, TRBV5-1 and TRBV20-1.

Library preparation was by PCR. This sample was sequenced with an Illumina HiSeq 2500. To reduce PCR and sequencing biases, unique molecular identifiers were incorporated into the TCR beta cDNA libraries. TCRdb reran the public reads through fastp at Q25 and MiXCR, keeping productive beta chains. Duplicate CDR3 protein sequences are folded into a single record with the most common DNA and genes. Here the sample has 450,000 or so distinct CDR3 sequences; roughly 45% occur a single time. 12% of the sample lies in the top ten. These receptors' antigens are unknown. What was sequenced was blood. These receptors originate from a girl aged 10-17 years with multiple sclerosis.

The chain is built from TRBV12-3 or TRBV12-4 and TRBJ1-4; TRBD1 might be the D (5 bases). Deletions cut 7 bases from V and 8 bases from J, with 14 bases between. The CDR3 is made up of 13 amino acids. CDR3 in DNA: TGTGCCAGCATCGGGACCATAAGGGAAAAACTGTTTTTT. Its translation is CASIGTIREKLFF.

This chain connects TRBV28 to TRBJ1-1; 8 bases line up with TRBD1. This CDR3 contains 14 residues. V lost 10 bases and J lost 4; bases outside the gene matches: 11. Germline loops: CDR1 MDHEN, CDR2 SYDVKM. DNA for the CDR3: TGTGCCACTTACTCACAGGGGGTATTCACTGAAGCTTTCTTT. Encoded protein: CATYSQGVFTEAFF. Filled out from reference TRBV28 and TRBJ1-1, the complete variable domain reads DVKVTQSSRYLVKRTGEKVFLECVQDMDHENMFWYRQDPGLGLRLIYFSYDVKMKEKGDIPEGYSVSREKKERFSLILESASTNQTSMYLCATYSQGVFTEAFFGQGTRLTVV.

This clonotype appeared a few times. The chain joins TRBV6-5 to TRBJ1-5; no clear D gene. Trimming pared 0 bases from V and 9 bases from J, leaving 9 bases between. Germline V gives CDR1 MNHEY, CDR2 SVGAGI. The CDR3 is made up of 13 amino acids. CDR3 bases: TGTGCCAGCAGTTACTCCCTTGATTTGCCCCAGCATTTT. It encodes CASSYSLDLPQHF.

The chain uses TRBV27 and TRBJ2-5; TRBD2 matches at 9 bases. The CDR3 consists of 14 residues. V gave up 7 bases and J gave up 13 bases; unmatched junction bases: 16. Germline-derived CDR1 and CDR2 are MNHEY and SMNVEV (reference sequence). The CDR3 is CASKVPSGDVPLYF. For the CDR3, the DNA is TGTGCCAGCAAAGTCCCTAGCGGGGACGTCCCTCTGTACTTC.

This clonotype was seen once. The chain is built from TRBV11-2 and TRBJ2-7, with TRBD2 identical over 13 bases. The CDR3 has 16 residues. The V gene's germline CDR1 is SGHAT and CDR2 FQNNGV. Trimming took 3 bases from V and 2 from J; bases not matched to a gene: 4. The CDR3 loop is CASSLVTSGRTYEQYF. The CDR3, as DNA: TGTGCCAGCAGCTTGGTGACTAGCGGGAGGACCTACGAGCAGTACTTC.

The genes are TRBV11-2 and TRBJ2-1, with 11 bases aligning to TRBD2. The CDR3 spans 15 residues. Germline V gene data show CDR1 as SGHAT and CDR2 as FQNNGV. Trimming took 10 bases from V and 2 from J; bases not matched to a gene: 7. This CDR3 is CATKLAGGPYNEQFF. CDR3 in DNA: TGTGCCACTAAATTAGCGGGAGGGCCCTACAATGAGCAGTTCTTC. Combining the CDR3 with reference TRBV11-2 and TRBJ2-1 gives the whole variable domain EAGVAQSPRYKIIEKRQSVAFWCNPISGHATLYWYQQILGQGPKLLIQFQNNGVVDDSQLPKDRFSAERLKGVDSTLKIQPAKLEDSAVYLCATKLAGGPYNEQFFGPGTRLTVL.

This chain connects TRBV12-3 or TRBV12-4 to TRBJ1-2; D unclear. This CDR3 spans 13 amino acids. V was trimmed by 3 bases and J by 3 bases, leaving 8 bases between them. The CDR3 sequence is CASSFSVYYGYTF. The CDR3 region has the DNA TGTGCCAGCAGTTTTTCAGTTTACTATGGCTACACCTTC.

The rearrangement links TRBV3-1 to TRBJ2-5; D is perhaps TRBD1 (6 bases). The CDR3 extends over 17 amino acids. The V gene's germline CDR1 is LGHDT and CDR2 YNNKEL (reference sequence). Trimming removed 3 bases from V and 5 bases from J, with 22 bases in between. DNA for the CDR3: TGTGCCAGCAGCCACGCGTCTGGGCAGGGGACATGGGAGACCCAGTACTTC. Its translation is CASSHASGQGTWETQYF.

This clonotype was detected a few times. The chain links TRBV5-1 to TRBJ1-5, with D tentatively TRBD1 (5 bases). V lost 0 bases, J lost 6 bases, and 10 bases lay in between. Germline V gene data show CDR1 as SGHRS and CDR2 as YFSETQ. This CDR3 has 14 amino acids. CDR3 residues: CASSLVQGGQPQHF. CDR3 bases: TGCGCCAGCAGCTTGGTGCAGGGCGGTCAGCCCCAGCATTTT.

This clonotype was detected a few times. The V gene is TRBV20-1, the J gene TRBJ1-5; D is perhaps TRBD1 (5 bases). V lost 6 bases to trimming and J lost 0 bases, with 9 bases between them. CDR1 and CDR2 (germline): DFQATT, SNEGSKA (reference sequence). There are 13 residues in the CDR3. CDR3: CSARDYSNQPQHF. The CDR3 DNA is TGCAGTGCCAGGGATTATAGCAATCAGCCCCAGCATTTT.